Below are 16 T cell receptor beta chains sequenced from a single sample in a study of blood T cell repertoires in COVID-19. Here immunoSEQ multiplex PCR was the method, and the copy in TCRdb shows in-frame clones only, minus some. The table has over 200,000 clones, approximately 88% seen once. Sequencing used PBMCs or T cells enriched from blood (not recorded which). The receptor source for this set is a woman in her twenties or thirties who had been exposed to COVID-19.

The V call is TRBV23-1, the J call TRBJ2-2; unclear D gene. TRBV23-1 qualifies as an ORF whose function is uncertain. V lost 4 bases and J lost 7, with 4 bases in between. There are 11 residues in the CDR3. This CDR3 is CASSPIGELFF. CDR3 in DNA: TGCGCCAGCAGTCCAATCGGGGAGCTGTTTTTT.

The chain carries TRBV19 and TRBJ2-1; D may be TRBD2 (6 bases). Germline loops: CDR1 LNHDA, CDR2 SQIVND (reference sequence). CDR3 length: 13 amino acids. The ends were cut back, 5 bases at V and 7 bases at J, with 12 bases in the middle. CDR3 amino acids: CASSADLANEQFF. For the CDR3, the DNA is TGTGCCAGTAGTGCCGACCTAGCGAATGAGCAGTTCTTC.

V is TRBV5-1 and J is TRBJ2-4; D is ambiguous. Trimming took 0 bases from V and 9 from J, leaving 7 bases between them. Germline CDR1 and CDR2: SGHRS and YFSETQ. This CDR3 has 12 amino acids. CDR3 nucleotides: TGCGCCAGCAGCTTGGGGAGTCCCATTCAGTACTTC. Protein product: CASSLGSPIQYF.

The chain is built from TRBV6-5 and TRBJ1-1, with D perhaps TRBD1 (5 bases). Between the trimmed V and J ends, which lost 4 bases and 5 bases, there was a span of 14 bases. Germline CDR1 MNHEY, CDR2 SVGAGI. CDR3 length equals 14 residues. The CDR3 DNA sequence: TGTGCCAGCAGTTCCCCATGGGGACTGACTGAAGCTTTCTTT. It codes for CASSSPWGLTEAFF.

A few counts support this clone. The rearrangement joins TRBV27 to TRBJ1-6, with 11 bases matching TRBD1. Losses at the gene ends were 2 bases for V and 5 bases for J; bases not matched to a gene: 8. CDR3 length: 18 residues. CDR1 and CDR2 from the germline V gene are MNHEY and SMNVEV (reference sequence). The CDR3, as DNA: TGTGCCAGCAGTTTACGAAGGACAGGGGGCACGGATAATTCACCCCTCCACTTT. Its protein is CASSLRRTGGTDNSPLHF.

The chain combines TRBV2 with TRBJ2-5, with 11 bases that match TRBD2. After removal of 1 base from V and 1 base from J, the junction contained 5 bases not matched to a gene. Germline V gene sequence: CDR1 SNHLY, CDR2 FYNNEI. The CDR3 is 17 amino acids. The chain's CDR3 is CASSEGLSGRAQETQYF. The DNA for the CDR3 is TGTGCCAGCAGTGAAGGGCTTAGCGGGAGGGCCCAAGAGACCCAGTACTTC.

The gene calls are TRBV30 and TRBJ1-3; 8 bases agree with TRBD1. The V segment lost 2 bases and the J segment 7 bases; nucleotides outside the gene matches: 4. Germline assignment: CDR1 GTSNPN and CDR2 SVGIG (reference sequence). This CDR3 region has 13 residues. The CDR3 here is CAWSQGARNTIYF. CDR3 DNA: TGTGCCTGGAGTCAGGGGGCGCGGAACACCATATATTTT.

The chain couples TRBV11-3 to TRBJ2-3; 7 bases map to TRBD1. J gave up 2 bases and V 8 bases, and 7 bases lay outside the gene matches. The CDR3 has 14 amino acids. From germline, CDR1 is SGHNT and CDR2 YENEEA. Here the CDR3 reads CASALDRATDTQYF. The CDR3 coding sequence is TGTGCCAGCGCCCTCGACAGGGCCACAGATACGCAGTATTTT. The complete variable domain, with remaining parts taken from reference TRBV11-3 and TRBJ2-3, reads EAGVVQSPRYKIIEKKQPVAFWCNPISGHNTLYWYLQNLGQGPELLIRYENEEAVDDSQLPKDRFSAERLKGVDSTLKIQPAELGDSAVYLCASALDRATDTQYFGPGTRLTVL.

The chain is built from TRBV5-1 and TRBJ2-7; the D gene is possibly TRBD2 (6 bases). Between the trimmed V and J ends, which lost 2 bases and 0 bases, there was a span of 12 bases. The CDR3 length is 15 residues. The V gene's germline CDR1 is SGHRS and CDR2 YFSETQ. The CDR3 sequence is CASSFIAASSYEQYF. DNA for the CDR3: TGCGCCAGCAGCTTTATAGCGGCTAGCTCCTACGAGCAGTACTTC.

The chain joins TRBV3-1 (or the pseudogene TRBV3-2) to TRBJ2-5; 9 positions match TRBD2. V gave up 3 bases and J gave up 5 bases; unmatched junction bases: 10. This CDR3 region has 16 residues. From germline, CDR1 is LGHDT and CDR2 YNNKEL (reference sequence). DNA of the CDR3: TGTGCCAGCAGCCAGGCAACGGCGGGGGGGCGGGAGACCCAGTACTTC. It encodes CASSQATAGGRETQYF.

This clone occurred once. V and J are TRBV7-9 and TRBJ2-5; 8 nucleotides align to TRBD1. V was pared by 5 bases and J by 1 base, with 3 bases of the junction left unmatched. CDR3 length: 14 amino acids. Per germline, CDR1 SEHNR and CDR2 FQNEAQ (reference sequence). As DNA, the CDR3 is TGTGCCAGCAGCAGGACAGGGCTCCAAGAGACCCAGTACTTC. This translates into CASSRTGLQETQYF.

This clone turned up a few times. The chain recombines TRBV5-1 with TRBJ2-7; 9 bases agree with TRBD2. J was trimmed by 6 bases and V by 0 bases; bases with no gene match: 10. Germline CDR1 and CDR2: SGHRS and YFSETQ. The CDR3 is made up of 16 amino acids. This chain's CDR3 is CASSLESLAGSFEQYF. DNA of the CDR3: TGCGCCAGCAGCTTGGAATCCCTAGCGGGAAGTTTCGAGCAGTACTTC. The whole variable domain, remainder taken from reference TRBV5-1 and TRBJ2-7, is KAGVTQTPRYLIKTRGQQVTLSCSPISGHRSVSWYQQTPGQGLQFLFEYFSETQRNKGNFPGRFSGRQFSNSRSEMNVSTLELGDSALYLCASSLESLAGSFEQYFGPGTRLTVT.

The V gene is TRBV30, the J gene TRBJ2-2, with 9 bases identical to TRBD2. CDR3 length: 17 residues. Germline assignment: CDR1 GTSNPN and CDR2 SVGIG (reference sequence). V was pared by 1 base and J by 0 bases, with 6 bases of the junction left unmatched. In DNA form, the CDR3 reads TGTGCCTGGAGTGCCGACCGGACTAGCGCGAACACCGGGGAGCTGTTTTTT. Amino acids: CAWSADRTSANTGELFF. Complete variable domain (other parts from reference TRBV30 and TRBJ2-2): SQTIHQWPATLVQPVGSPLSLECTVEGTSNPNLYWYRQAAGRGLQLLFYSVGIGQISSEVPQNLSASRPQDRQFILSSKKLLLSDSGFYLCAWSADRTSANTGELFFGEGSRLTVL.

This chain links TRBV5-1 with TRBJ2-2; 13 bases match TRBD2. The germline V gene encodes CDR1 SGHRS and CDR2 YFSETQ. The CDR3 length is 19 residues. The V and J ends lost 0 bases and 0 bases, in that order; junction bases with no gene match: 5. The CDR3 loop is CASSLVRLAGGTNTGELFF. The DNA for the CDR3 is TGCGCCAGCAGCTTGGTGAGACTAGCGGGAGGCACGAACACCGGGGAGCTGTTTTTT.

The chain combines TRBV18 with TRBJ2-5; 7 positions match TRBD1. The CDR3 loop spans 15 amino acids. Germline V gene sequence: CDR1 KGHSH, CDR2 LQKENI. V was pared by 3 bases and J by 5 bases, with 9 bases of the junction left unmatched. The chain's CDR3 is CASSPRDSRGETQYF. The CDR3 DNA sequence: TGTGCCAGCTCACCTCGGGACAGTCGGGGCGAGACCCAGTACTTC. The full variable domain, its missing parts supplied by reference TRBV18 and TRBJ2-5, is NAGVMQNPRHLVRRRGQEARLRCSPMKGHSHVYWYRQLPEEGLKFMVYLQKENIIDESGMPKERFSAEFPKEGPSILRIQQVVRGDSAAYFCASSPRDSRGETQYFGPGTRLLVL.

The rearrangement uses TRBV4-1 and TRBJ2-5; a weak D match, TRBD1 (5 bases). There are 17 residues in the CDR3. Per the germline V gene, CDR1 is MGHRA and CDR2 is YSYEKL. Trimming removed 1 base from V and 2 bases from J, with 17 bases in between. In nucleotides, the CDR3 is TGCGCCAGCAGCCAAGGATACCTGACAGCAAAACAAGAGACCCAGTACTTC. Its protein is CASSQGYLTAKQETQYF.